These T cell receptor beta chains were read from a single sample in a study of T-cell reconstitution after alpha-beta-depleted transplantation in children. TCRdb used MiXCR to reprocess the PCR reads, holding one entry per CDR3 protein. The sample has roughly 420,000 distinct CDR3 sequences; about a sixth are singletons. This specimen consisted of PBMCs, mostly from graft donor cells, obtained 360 days after TCRalphabeta/CD19-depleted stem cell transplant. The origin of the receptors is a boy in the first two years of life who had a stem cell transplant for Wiskott-Aldrich syndrome, so the T cells may come from the graft donor. Both conserved end residues are part of each CDR3. D genes are given only for firm matches. Rows may omit the clone size; those that give it use once, few, many or a size class.

j_gene,v_gene,abundance,d_gene,CDR3nt,CDR3aa
TRBJ2-5,TRBV6-1,few,NA,TGTGCCAGCAGGCAGGGTCGCTGGGCGGGGACCCAGTACTTC,CASRQGRWAGTQYF
TRBJ1-1,TRBV9,few,NA,TGTGCCAGCAGCCCCGGGTTTGGCAGGGCGAACACTGAAGCTTTCTTT,CASSPGFGRANTEAFF
TRBJ2-7,TRBV6-2/TRBV6-3,NA,NA,TGTGCCAGCAGTTGGGACCCCTCCTACGAGCAGTACTTC,CASSWDPSYEQYF
TRBJ2-5,TRBV29-1,NA,TRBD1,TGCAGCGTTGAACGCTTAGTGACAGGGGGACAAGAGACCCAGTACTTC,CSVERLVTGGQETQYF
TRBJ2-3,TRBV29-1,few,NA,TGCAGCGTTGAGGTTCTGGGTTGGGCAGATACGCAGTATTTT,CSVEVLGWADTQYF
TRBJ2-2,TRBV7-9,NA,NA,TGTGCCAGCAGCATCAGCCTCACCGGGGAGCTGTTTTTT,CASSISLTGELFF
TRBJ1-1,TRBV27,NA,NA,TGTGCCAGCAGTTCCAAAGGCAGGGTGAGAGCTTTCTTT,CASSSKGRVRAFF
TRBJ2-1,TRBV5-6,few,NA,TGTGCCAGCAGCTTCGGGACTGGGGGGCTTGGTGAGCAGTTCTTC,CASSFGTGGLGEQFF
TRBJ2-7,TRBV29-1,few,NA,TGCAGCGTGGGGGCAGGGGACCATTACGAGCAGTACTTC,CSVGAGDHYEQYF
TRBJ2-3,TRBV7-6,NA,NA,TGTGCCAGCAGCTCGAACCTGCCAGCTACGCAGTATTTT,CASSSNLPATQYF
TRBJ2-3,TRBV19,NA,NA,TGTGCCAGTAGCCAAAGGGCAACGCAGTATTTT,CASSQRATQYF
TRBJ2-1,TRBV2,few,NA,TGTGCCAGCAGTGAAAGCCCGACAACAGGGAATGAGCAGTTCTTC,CASSESPTTGNEQFF
TRBJ1-1,TRBV12-5,NA,NA,TGTGCTAGTGGGCCGGGGGCGGCGAACACTGAAGCTTTCTTT,CASGPGAANTEAFF
TRBJ2-5,TRBV14,NA,TRBD2,TGTGCCAGCAAGTTGGGAGTAGCGGGTTACCTGGGGGAGACCCAGTACTTC,CASKLGVAGYLGETQYF
TRBJ2-7,TRBV27,NA,NA,TGTGCCAGCAAGAAGAGTACCAGGGGTTCCTACGAGCAGTACTTC,CASKKSTRGSYEQYF
TRBJ2-2,TRBV5-1,few,TRBD1,TGCGCCAGCAGTCTAGACAGGGGAGACACCGGGGAGCTGTTTTTT,CASSLDRGDTGELFF
TRBJ2-5,TRBV18,NA,NA,TGTGCCAGCTCACCCAGCGCGCCCGGGAGCGCAGCCGAGACCCAGTACTTC,CASSPSAPGSAAETQYF
TRBJ2-1,TRBV11-2,NA,NA,TGTGCCAGCAGCCCCCAGAAAGTTTTCCGCTCCTACAATGAGCAGTTCTTC,CASSPQKVFRSYNEQFF
TRBJ2-1,TRBV10-3,NA,TRBD2,TGTGCCATCGGGGATGGGACTAGCGGGAGAGTACACAATGAGCAGTTCTTC,CAIGDGTSGRVHNEQFF
TRBJ2-1,TRBV4-1,NA,NA,TGCGCCAGCAAAGTTATCGGGCTAGCGTCCAATGAGCAGTTCTTC,CASKVIGLASNEQFF
TRBJ1-6,TRBV20-1,NA,NA,TGCAGTGCTAGAGATAGACACGTTAGTGCCCTCCACTTT,CSARDRHVSALHF
TRBJ2-1,TRBV12-3/TRBV12-4,few,TRBD2,TGTGCCAGCAGTTTTGGTGGGAGCGGGAGTCGTGTCAATGAGCAGTTCTTC,CASSFGGSGSRVNEQFF
TRBJ2-7,TRBV6-5,few,NA,TGTGCCAGCAGTTACTGGGACACACGAGGGTACGAGCAGTACTTC,CASSYWDTRGYEQYF
TRBJ2-1,TRBV4-1,few,TRBD2,TGCGCCAGCAGCCAAGATGTGGTAGCGGGAGAAAATGAGCAGTTCTTC,CASSQDVVAGENEQFF
TRBJ2-4,TRBV7-9,few,NA,TGTGCCAGCAGCTTAGCACAGGGTGGGGACATTCAGTACTTC,CASSLAQGGDIQYF
TRBJ2-7,TRBV29-1,few,NA,TGCAGCGTCTCACAGGGCACCTACGAGCAGTACTTC,CSVSQGTYEQYF
TRBJ2-5,TRBV7-9,many,NA,TGTGCCAGCAGCTTCCCAGACAGCCCCGCTTACTTC,CASSFPDSPAYF
TRBJ2-1,TRBV5-1,few,TRBD2,TGCGCCAGCAATTTCCTAGCGGGGGCTTACAATGAGCAGTTCTTC,CASNFLAGAYNEQFF
TRBJ2-1,TRBV7-8,few,NA,TGTGCCAGCAAGCTGGGGCTATCAAATGAGCAGTTCTTC,CASKLGLSNEQFF
TRBJ2-1,TRBV27,many,NA,TGTGCCAGCAGTCGAGCCGCGCTCTACAATGAGCAGTTCTTC,CASSRAALYNEQFF
TRBJ1-5,TRBV2,few,NA,TGTGCCAGCAGTAGAGTAGGAGAAAATCAGCCCCAGCATTTT,CASSRVGENQPQHF
TRBJ2-3,TRBV4-1,NA,NA,TGCGCCAGCAGCCTTCGACAGCCCTCGATCACAGATACGCAGTATTTT,CASSLRQPSITDTQYF
TRBJ2-2,TRBV10-3,few,NA,TGTGCCATCAGTGGCTTGGCCTTCACCGGGGAGCTGTTTTTT,CAISGLAFTGELFF
TRBJ2-1,TRBV29-1,NA,NA,TGCAGCGTTGCCCTCAGGGCACATGAGCAGTTCTTC,CSVALRAHEQFF
TRBJ2-7,TRBV5-1,few,NA,TGCGCCAGCAGCATCGAGCACGGCCCTTTCGAGCAGTACTTC,CASSIEHGPFEQYF
TRBJ1-1,TRBV12-3/TRBV12-4,NA,TRBD1,TGTGCCAGCAGTTTAAAGAGAAGTTCGGGACAGGCTTTT,CASSLKRSSGQAF
TRBJ2-3,TRBV10-3,few,NA,TGTGCCATCGGGGGGCTGGTAGCGTCGGGAGATACGCAGTATTTT,CAIGGLVASGDTQYF
TRBJ2-5,TRBV5-1,NA,TRBD1,TGCGCCAGCAGCTTGGGAGGGACAGGGATTCGGGAGACCCAGTACTTC,CASSLGGTGIRETQYF
TRBJ1-1,TRBV12-3/TRBV12-4,many,NA,TGTGCCAGCAGTCCAGGGTCTGAAGCTTTCTTT,CASSPGSEAFF
TRBJ1-1,TRBV29-1,many,NA,TGCAGCGTTGAAGTGAGGGACTCCGGGACTGAAGCTTTCTTT,CSVEVRDSGTEAFF
TRBJ2-3,TRBV7-9,NA,NA,TGTGCCAGCAGCTTGGACGCGGCGCAGTATTTT,CASSLDAAQYF
TRBJ2-7,TRBV29-1,many,TRBD1,TGCAGCGTTGGGACAGGGACTGGCGAGCAGTACTTC,CSVGTGTGEQYF
TRBJ2-7,TRBV7-9,NA,TRBD2,TGTGCCAGCAGCTCCCTGGGACTAGCGGGTAGATACGAGCAGTACTTC,CASSSLGLAGRYEQYF
TRBJ2-4,TRBV12-3/TRBV12-4,few,NA,TGTGCCAGCAGTTTACTAGTAGGAGGCATTCAGTACTTC,CASSLLVGGIQYF
TRBJ1-1,TRBV5-1,NA,NA,TGCGCCAGCAGCTTGGTGACATTGGATGGGACTGAAGCTTTCTTT,CASSLVTLDGTEAFF